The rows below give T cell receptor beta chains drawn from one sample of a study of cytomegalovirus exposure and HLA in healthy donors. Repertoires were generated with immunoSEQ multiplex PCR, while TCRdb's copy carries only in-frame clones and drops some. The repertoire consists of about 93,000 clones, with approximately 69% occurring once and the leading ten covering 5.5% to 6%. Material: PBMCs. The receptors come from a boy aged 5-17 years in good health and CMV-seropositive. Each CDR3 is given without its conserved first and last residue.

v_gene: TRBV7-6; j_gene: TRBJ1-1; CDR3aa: ASRSPGGGTEAF
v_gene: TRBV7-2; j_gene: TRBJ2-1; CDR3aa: ASSSTSGELYNEQF
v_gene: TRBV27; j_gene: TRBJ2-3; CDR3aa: ASSFVGGGTDTQY
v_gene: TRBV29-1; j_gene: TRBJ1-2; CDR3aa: SVELWDYHN
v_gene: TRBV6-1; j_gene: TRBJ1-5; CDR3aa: ASSPQGYQPQH
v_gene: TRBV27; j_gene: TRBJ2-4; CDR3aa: ASSYTVGLAKNIQY
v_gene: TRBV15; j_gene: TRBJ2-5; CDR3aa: ATSRPRIQETQY
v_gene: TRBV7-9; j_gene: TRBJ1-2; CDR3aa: ASSLYLGGNKAIYGYT
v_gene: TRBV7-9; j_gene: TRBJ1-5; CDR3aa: ASSSSRVEGSNQPQH
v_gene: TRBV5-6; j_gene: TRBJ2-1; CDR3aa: ASSKDRGDEQF
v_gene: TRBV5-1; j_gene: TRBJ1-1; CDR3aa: ASSQGVEGTEAF
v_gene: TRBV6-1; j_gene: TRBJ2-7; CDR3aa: ASSAEFAWMGQSSYEQY
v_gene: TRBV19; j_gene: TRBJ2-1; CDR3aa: ASSITGTSGMLEQF
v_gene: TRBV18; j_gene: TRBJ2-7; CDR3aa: ASSPVGNYEQY
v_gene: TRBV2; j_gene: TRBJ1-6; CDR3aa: ASSDSGQVNSPLH
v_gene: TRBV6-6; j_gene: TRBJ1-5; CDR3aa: ASSLRDTYSNQPQN
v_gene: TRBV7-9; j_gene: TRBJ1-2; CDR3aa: ASSLVGDTRNYGYT
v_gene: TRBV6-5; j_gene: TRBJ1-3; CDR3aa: ASRNSLSGNTIY
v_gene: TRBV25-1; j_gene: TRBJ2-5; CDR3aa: ASSERGNRGETQY
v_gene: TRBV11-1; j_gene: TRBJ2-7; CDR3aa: ASSRSSGSLEQY
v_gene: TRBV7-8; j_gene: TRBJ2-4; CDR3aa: ASSSGTGTFQY
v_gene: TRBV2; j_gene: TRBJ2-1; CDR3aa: ASNRQGVDEQF
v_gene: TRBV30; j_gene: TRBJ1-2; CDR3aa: AWSGQGARGYT
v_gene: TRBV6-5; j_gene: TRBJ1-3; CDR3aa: ASTEELGGNTIY
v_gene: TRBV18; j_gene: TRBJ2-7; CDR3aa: ASSPDRGSPEQY
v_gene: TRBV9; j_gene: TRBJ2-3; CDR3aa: ASSVAGGPTDTQY
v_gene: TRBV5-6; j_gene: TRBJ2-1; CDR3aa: ASSFLTPDRVGTNEQF
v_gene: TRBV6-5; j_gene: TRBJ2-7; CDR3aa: ASSTSLASGGEQY
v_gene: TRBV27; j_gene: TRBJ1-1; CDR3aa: ASSRDSLMNTEAF
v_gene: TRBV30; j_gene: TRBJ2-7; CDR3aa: AWSWGEGIEQY
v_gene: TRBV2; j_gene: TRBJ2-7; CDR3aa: ASSVKGAGEQY
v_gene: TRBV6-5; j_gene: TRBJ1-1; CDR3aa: ASSYGQGHTEAF
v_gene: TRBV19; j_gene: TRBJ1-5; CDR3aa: ASRGTGGSQPQH
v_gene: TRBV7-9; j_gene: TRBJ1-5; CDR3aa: ASSPSGAASNQPQH
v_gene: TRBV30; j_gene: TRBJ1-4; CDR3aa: AWRGQGVPNEKLF
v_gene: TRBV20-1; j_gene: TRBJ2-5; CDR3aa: SSQYQETQY
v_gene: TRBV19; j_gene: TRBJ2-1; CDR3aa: ASSPESGGGSRNEQF
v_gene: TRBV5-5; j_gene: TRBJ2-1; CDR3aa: ASSWEALAGVLGNEQF
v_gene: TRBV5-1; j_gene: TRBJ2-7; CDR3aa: ASSPGTGEAYEQY
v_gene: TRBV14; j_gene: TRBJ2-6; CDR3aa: ASSQVVIRGANVLT
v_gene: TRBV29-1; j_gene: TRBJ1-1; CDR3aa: SVFYPGQRTEAF
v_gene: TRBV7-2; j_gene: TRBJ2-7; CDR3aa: ASSLRSREGEQY